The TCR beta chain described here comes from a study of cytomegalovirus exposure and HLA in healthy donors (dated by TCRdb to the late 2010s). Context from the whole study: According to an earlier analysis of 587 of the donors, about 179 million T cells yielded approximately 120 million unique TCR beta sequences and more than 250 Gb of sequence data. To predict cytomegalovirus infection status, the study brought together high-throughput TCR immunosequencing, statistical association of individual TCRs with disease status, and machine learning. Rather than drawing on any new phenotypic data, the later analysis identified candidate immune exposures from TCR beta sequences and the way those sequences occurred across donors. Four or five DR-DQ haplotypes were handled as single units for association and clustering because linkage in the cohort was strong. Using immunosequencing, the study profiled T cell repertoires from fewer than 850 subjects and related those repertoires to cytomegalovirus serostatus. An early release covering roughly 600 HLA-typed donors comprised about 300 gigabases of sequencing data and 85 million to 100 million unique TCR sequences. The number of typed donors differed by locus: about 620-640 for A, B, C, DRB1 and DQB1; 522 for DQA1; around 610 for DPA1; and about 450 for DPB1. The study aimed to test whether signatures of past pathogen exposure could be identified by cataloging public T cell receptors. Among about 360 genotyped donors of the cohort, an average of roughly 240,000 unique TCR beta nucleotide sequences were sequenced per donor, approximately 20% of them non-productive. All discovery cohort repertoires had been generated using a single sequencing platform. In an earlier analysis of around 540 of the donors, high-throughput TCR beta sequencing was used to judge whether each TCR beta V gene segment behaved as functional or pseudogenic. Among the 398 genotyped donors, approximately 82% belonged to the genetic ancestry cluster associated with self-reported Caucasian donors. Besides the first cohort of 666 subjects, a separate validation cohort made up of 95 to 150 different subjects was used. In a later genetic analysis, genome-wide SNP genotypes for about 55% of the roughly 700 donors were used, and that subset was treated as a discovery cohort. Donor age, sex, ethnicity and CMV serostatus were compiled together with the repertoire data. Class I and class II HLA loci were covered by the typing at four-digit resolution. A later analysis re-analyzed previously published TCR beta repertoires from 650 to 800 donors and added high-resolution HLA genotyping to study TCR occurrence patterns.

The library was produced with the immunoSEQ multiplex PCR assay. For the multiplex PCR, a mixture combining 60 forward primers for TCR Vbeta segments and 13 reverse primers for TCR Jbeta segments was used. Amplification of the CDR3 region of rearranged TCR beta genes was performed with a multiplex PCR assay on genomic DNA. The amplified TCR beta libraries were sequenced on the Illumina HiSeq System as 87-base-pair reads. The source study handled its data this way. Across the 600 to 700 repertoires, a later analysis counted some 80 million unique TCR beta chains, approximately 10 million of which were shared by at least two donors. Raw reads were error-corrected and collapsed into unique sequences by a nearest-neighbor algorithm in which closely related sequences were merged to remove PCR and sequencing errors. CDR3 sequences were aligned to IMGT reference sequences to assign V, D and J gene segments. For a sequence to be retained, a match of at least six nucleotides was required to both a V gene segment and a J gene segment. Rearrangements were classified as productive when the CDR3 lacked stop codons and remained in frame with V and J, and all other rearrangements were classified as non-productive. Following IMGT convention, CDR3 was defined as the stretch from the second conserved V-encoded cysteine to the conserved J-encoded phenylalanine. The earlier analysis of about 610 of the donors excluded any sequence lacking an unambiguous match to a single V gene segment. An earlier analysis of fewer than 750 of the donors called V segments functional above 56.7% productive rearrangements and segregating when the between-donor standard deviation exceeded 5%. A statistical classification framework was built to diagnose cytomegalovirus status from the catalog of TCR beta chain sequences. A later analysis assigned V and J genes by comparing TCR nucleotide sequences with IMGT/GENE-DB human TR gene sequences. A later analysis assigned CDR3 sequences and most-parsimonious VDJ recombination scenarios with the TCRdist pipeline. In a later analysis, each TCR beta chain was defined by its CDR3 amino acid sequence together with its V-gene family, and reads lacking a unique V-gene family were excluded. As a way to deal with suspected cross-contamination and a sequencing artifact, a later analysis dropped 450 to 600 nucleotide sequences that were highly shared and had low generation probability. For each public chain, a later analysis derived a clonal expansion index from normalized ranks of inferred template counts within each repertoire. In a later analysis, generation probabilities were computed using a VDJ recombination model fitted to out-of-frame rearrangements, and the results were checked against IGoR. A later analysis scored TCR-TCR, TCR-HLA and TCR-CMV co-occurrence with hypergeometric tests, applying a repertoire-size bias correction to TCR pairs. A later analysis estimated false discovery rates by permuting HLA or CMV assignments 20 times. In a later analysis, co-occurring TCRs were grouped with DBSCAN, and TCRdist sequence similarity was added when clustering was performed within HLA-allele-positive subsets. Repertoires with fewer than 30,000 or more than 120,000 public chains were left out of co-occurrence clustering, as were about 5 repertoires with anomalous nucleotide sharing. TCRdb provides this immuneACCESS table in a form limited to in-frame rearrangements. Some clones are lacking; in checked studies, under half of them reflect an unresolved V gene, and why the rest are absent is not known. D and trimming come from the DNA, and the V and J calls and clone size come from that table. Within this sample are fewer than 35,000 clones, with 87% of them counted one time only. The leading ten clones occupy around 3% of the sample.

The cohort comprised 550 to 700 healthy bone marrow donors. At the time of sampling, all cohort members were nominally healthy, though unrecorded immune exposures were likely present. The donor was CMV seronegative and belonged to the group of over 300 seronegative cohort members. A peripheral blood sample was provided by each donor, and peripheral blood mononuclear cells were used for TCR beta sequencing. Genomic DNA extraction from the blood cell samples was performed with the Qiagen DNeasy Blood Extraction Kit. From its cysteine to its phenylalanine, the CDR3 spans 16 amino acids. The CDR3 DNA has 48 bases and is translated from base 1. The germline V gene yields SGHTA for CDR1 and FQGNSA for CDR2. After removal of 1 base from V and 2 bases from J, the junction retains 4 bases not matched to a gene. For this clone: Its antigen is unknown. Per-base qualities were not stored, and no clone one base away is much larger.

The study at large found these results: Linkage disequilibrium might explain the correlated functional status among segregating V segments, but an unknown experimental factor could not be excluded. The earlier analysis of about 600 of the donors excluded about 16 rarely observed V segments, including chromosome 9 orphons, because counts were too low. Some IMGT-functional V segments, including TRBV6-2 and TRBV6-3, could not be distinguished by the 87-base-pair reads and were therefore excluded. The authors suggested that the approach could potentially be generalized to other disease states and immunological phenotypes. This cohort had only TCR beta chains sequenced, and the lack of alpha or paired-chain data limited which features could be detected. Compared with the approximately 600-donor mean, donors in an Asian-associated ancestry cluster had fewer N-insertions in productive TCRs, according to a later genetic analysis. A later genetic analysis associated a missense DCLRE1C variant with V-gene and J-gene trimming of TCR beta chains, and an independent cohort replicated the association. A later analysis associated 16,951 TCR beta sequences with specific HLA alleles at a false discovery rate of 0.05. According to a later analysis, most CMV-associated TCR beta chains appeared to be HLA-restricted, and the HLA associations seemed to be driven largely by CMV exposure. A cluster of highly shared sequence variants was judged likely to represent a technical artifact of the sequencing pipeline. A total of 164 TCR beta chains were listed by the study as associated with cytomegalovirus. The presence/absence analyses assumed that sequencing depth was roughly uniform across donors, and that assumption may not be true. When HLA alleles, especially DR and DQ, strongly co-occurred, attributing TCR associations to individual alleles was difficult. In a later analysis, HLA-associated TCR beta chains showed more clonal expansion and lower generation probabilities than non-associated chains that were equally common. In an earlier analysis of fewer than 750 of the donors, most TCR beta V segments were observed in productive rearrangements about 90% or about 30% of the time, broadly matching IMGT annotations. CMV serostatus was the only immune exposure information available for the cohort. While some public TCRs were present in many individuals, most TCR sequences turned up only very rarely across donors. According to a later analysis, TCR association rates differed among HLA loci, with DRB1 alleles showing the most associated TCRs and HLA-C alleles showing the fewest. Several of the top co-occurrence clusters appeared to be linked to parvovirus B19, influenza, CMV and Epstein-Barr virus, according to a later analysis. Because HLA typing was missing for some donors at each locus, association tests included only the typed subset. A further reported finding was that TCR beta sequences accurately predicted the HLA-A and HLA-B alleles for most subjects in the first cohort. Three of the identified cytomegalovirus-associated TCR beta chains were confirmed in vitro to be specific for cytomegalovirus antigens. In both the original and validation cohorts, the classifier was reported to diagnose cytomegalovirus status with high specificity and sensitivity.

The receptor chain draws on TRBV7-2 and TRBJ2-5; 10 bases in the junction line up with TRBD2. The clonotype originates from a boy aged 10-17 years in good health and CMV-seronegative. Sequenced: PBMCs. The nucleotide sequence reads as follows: TGTGCCAGCAGCTTAGGAGCGGGGGGGACTCAAGAGACCCAGTACTTC. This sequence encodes CASSLGAGGTQETQYF.